The 29 T cell receptor beta chains below all came from one sample that was sequenced in a study of T cells in Graves' hyperthyroidism and ophthalmopathy. RNA transcripts yielded amplified TCR beta CDR3 regions. An initial round of RT-PCR targeting the TCR CDR3 relied on the HTBI primer set. One entry per CDR3 protein results from TCRdb running MiXCR on the multiplex PCR reads. The repertoire holds hundreds of thousands of distinct CDR3 sequences, with approximately 15% as singletons. The specimen was blood. These receptors were obtained from a woman between 25 and 40 years old with Graves' hyperthyroidism that later progressed to Graves' ophthalmopathy.

In this sample, this clonotype turned up many times. At one of its ends the junction is not consistent with the germline gene, which may arise from a read error. The V gene is TRBV6-2 or TRBV6-3, the J gene TRBJ2-5; 7 bases align to TRBD2. Germline V gene sequence: CDR1 MNHEY, CDR2 SVGEGT. The CDR3 sequence is 13 residues long. CDR3 loop: CASSNSPSGAQYF. The CDR3 DNA reads TGTGCCAGCAGTAACTCTCCTAGCGGAGCCCAGTACTTC.

Points on this clonotype: Just one base apart from a much larger clone, this may be a read error. The chain combines TRBV20-1 with TRBJ2-1; 14 nucleotides align to TRBD2. The CDR3 loop spans 15 amino acids. After removal of 5 bases from V and 10 bases from J, the junction contained 10 bases not matched to a gene. CDR1 and CDR2 (germline): DFQATT, SNEGSKA (reference sequence). In DNA form, the CDR3 reads TGCAGTGCTTCGCCGGGACTAGCGGGAGTCGACGAGCAGTTCTTC. It yields the protein CSASPGLAGVDEQFF.

This chain uses TRBV5-4 with TRBJ2-1, with 8 positions matching TRBD2. The CDR3 has 17 residues. Germline V gives CDR1 SGHNT, CDR2 YYREEE (reference sequence). Trimming removed 4 bases from V and 0 bases from J; junction bases left unmatched: 9. CDR3 sequence reads: CASSPVSGTNSYNEQFF. The CDR3 nucleotides read TGTGCCAGCAGCCCCGTTAGCGGGACAAACTCCTACAATGAGCAGTTCTTC.

A few counts support this clonotype. This chain connects TRBV2 to TRBJ1-5; TRBD1 matches at 8 bases. Germline V gene lookup returns CDR1 SNHLY and CDR2 FYNNEI. This CDR3 comprises 16 residues. The V segment lost 7 bases and the J segment 6 bases; nucleotides outside the gene matches: 14. CDR3 region: CASTKTPLDRGQPQHF. In DNA form, the CDR3 reads TGTGCCAGCACCAAAACCCCTCTTGACAGGGGTCAGCCCCAGCATTTT.

As concerns this clonotype: At one boundary the junction diverges from the germline segment, which might be a read error. The chain joins TRBV5-1 to TRBJ1-5, with 7 bases that match TRBD1. Germline lookup yields CDR1 SGHRS and CDR2 YFSETQ. CDR3 length equals 14 residues. The CDR3 DNA sequence: TGCGCCAGCAGCACCCAGGGGGGCAATCACCCCCAGCATTTT. Translation gives CASSTQGGNHPQHF.

The rearrangement joins TRBV7-3 to TRBJ2-2; D not certain. With 0 bases removed from V and 0 bases from J, the gap between germline ends came to 8 bases. Germline V gives CDR1 SGHTA, CDR2 FQGTGA. CDR3 size: 16 residues. The CDR3: CASSLTALANTGELFF. The CDR3 DNA reads TGTGCCAGCAGCTTAACGGCTCTAGCGAACACCGGGGAGCTGTTTTTT.

This clonotype appeared many times. The rearrangement links TRBV6-1 to TRBJ2-1; 11 bases align to TRBD1. The V segment lost 0 bases and the J segment 7 bases; nucleotides outside the gene matches: 2. The CDR3 loop spans 15 amino acids. Germline CDR1 MNHNS, CDR2 SASEGT. The CDR3 region is CASSEAGTGGNEQFF. CDR3 nucleotide sequence: TGTGCCAGCAGTGAAGCCGGGACAGGGGGGAATGAGCAGTTCTTC.

This chain links TRBV6-5 with TRBJ1-4, with D unresolved. V gave up 0 bases and J gave up 0 bases, with 11 bases separating them. Germline loops: CDR1 MNHEY, CDR2 SVGAGI. This CDR3 contains 17 residues. The CDR3 spells CASSYSAGVATNEKLFF. The DNA of the CDR3 is TGTGCCAGCAGTTACTCGGCAGGAGTAGCAACTAATGAAAAACTGTTTTTT.

V and J are TRBV30 and TRBJ2-6; D is perhaps TRBD1 (6 bases). The CDR3 covers 17 residues. The germline V gene encodes CDR1 GTSNPN and CDR2 SVGIG (reference sequence). V was shortened by 1 base and J by 1 base, with 14 bases between the two germline ends. CDR3 nucleotide sequence: TGTGCCTGGAGTGAATTGCCTGGACAGTCTGGGGCCAACGTCCTGACTTTC. Amino acid sequence: CAWSELPGQSGANVLTF. Full variable domain (rest looked up from reference TRBV30 and TRBJ2-6): SQTIHQWPATLVQPVGSPLSLECTVEGTSNPNLYWYRQAAGRGLQLLFYSVGIGQISSEVPQNLSASRPQDRQFILSSKKLLLSDSGFYLCAWSELPGQSGANVLTFGAGSRLTVL.

The genes are TRBV7-9 and TRBJ2-1, with 9 nucleotides matching TRBD2. V was pared by 7 bases and J by 4 bases, with 11 bases of the junction left unmatched. CDR1 is SEHNR and CDR2 is FQNEAQ in the germline V gene (reference sequence). This CDR3 has 16 residues. CDR3 amino acids: CASTGGLAGTYNEQFF. In nucleotides, the CDR3 is TGTGCCAGCACCGGGGGGCTAGCGGGAACTTACAATGAGCAGTTCTTC.

The sample holds many counts of this clonotype. Possible read error: a much larger clone is one base away. The chain has TRBV27 and TRBJ1-3; D not resolved. Trimming shortened V by 6 bases and J by 0 bases, and 6 bases separated the two germline ends. The CDR3 has 13 amino acids. The germline V gene encodes CDR1 MNHEY and CDR2 SMNVEV (reference sequence). CDR3 nucleotides: TGTGCCAGCAGAGAGGGCTCTGGAAACACCATATATTTT. It specifies CASREGSGNTIYF.

To note about this clonotype: A much larger clone is a single base away; this may be a read error. V gene TRBV19 combines with J gene TRBJ1-2; 8 positions match TRBD1. The CDR3 loop spans 14 amino acids. The germline V gene has CDR1 LNHDA and CDR2 SQIVND (reference sequence). As DNA, the CDR3 is TGTGCCAGTAGTCCTAGGACAGGGAGGTATGGCCACACCTTC. It yields the protein CASSPRTGRYGHTF.

There are many counts of this clonotype. The J gene is TRBJ1-2, the V gene TRBV3-1; D gene unclear. Germline V gene lookup returns CDR1 LGHDT and CDR2 YNNKEL (reference sequence). V was shortened by 2 bases and J by 7 bases, with 5 bases between the two germline ends. CDR3 length equals 11 residues. The DNA for the CDR3 is TGTGCCAGCAGCCAACTTGGTGGCTACACCTTC. It yields the protein CASSQLGGYTF.

This clonotype was detected ten times or more. The rearrangement uses TRBV27 and TRBJ2-1; D perhaps matches TRBD1 (6 bases). The V and J ends lost 4 bases and 5 bases respectively, with 12 bases between them. The CDR3 is 14 residues long. The V gene's germline CDR1 is MNHEY and CDR2 SMNVEV (reference sequence). The DNA for the CDR3 is TGTGCCAGCAGTTCCCCCAGGGGCCACAATGAGCAGTTCTTC. Translating gives CASSSPRGHNEQFF.

In this sample, this clonotype turned up many times. The chain employs TRBV7-9 and TRBJ1-5, with D maybe TRBD1 (5 bases). This CDR3 is 15 amino acids long. V was trimmed by 8 bases and J by 7 bases, leaving 21 bases between them. From germline, CDR1 is SEHNR and CDR2 FQNEAQ (reference sequence). The DNA for the CDR3 is TGTGCCAGCTCCCCTTCCCCCCCGGAGGGGCAGCCCCAGCATTTT. Translated, it gives CASSPSPPEGQPQHF.

At least ten counts were recorded for this clonotype. This chain connects TRBV10-3 to TRBJ1-1, with D unclear. The germline V and J ends were trimmed by 0 bases and 1 base, with 9 bases remaining between them. CDR1 is ENHRY, CDR2 SYGVKD, per germline. The CDR3 has 15 residues. The CDR3 sequence is CAISESGPGNTEAFF. The DNA of the CDR3 is TGTGCCATCAGTGAGTCTGGACCTGGGAACACTGAAGCTTTCTTT.

This clonotype has just a few counts. The chain carries TRBV11-2 and TRBJ1-1; D is ambiguous. Between the trimmed V and J ends, which lost 1 base and 6 bases, there was a span of 15 bases. In germline, CDR1 is SGHAT, CDR2 FQNNGV. The CDR3 consists of 15 residues. The CDR3 nucleotides read TGTGCCAGCAGCTTAGGCATGATTGCTGCTTCTGAAGCTTTCTTT. It translates to CASSLGMIAASEAFF.

This clonotype was found many times. This chain joins TRBV9 and TRBJ1-1; 7 nucleotides agree with TRBD1. CDR1 is SGDLS, CDR2 YYNGEE, per germline. V lost 1 base and J lost 1; bases outside the gene matches: 4. This CDR3 contains 15 residues. CDR3 amino acids: CASSVSRGQNTEAFF. The CDR3 nucleotides read TGTGCCAGCAGCGTAAGTAGGGGGCAGAACACTGAAGCTTTCTTT.

The chain employs TRBV10-3 and TRBJ2-7, with a tentative D call TRBD1 (6 bases). V lost 0 bases and J 4 bases, leaving 13 bases between the germline ends. Germline loops: CDR1 ENHRY, CDR2 SYGVKD. This CDR3 is built from 15 residues. CDR3: CAISESPGVGYEQYF. In nucleotides, the CDR3 is TGTGCCATCAGTGAGTCCCCAGGGGTGGGTTACGAGCAGTACTTC.

This clonotype was picked up many times. V usage is TRBV12-3 or TRBV12-4 and J usage is TRBJ2-5, with D perhaps matching TRBD1 (6 bases). This CDR3 is built from 13 residues. Deletions cut 4 bases from V and 14 bases from J, with 20 bases between. The CDR3 DNA sequence: TGTGCCAGCAGTTCCAGGGGCGGACTCAGGGTTTACTTC. Its translation is CASSSRGGLRVYF.

At least ten counts were recorded for this clonotype. This sequence joins TRBV27 and TRBJ1-1; a weak D match, TRBD1 (5 bases). With 5 bases removed from V and 7 bases from J, the gap between germline ends came to 17 bases. Germline assignment: CDR1 MNHEY and CDR2 SMNVEV (reference sequence). This CDR3 comprises 14 residues. The CDR3 DNA reads as TGTGCCAGCAGTCCCTCGTGGCAGGGTAGTGAAGCTTTCTTT. This gives the protein CASSPSWQGSEAFF.

Concerning this clonotype itself: Compared with germline, one end of the junction differs, possibly owing to a read error. The chain recombines TRBV24-1 with TRBJ1-2; unclear D gene. Germline V gene lookup returns CDR1 KGHDR and CDR2 SFDVKD. The CDR3 contains 12 residues. The CDR3 loop is CVVGDDNYGYTF. The CDR3, as DNA: TGCGTCGTCGGGGATGATAACTATGGCTACACCTTC.

CDR3 DNA sequence: TGTGCCAGCAGACCGGACAGGGGTGGAGGCTATGGCTACACCTTC. It encodes CASRPDRGGGYGYTF. The V gene is TRBV27, the J gene TRBJ1-2, with TRBD1 matching over 9 bases. CDR3 length equals 15 residues. The J segment lost 4 bases and the V segment lost 6 bases, leaving 9 bases of the junction unmatched. Germline values: CDR1 MNHEY, CDR2 SMNVEV (reference sequence).

Many counts were recorded for this clonotype. The V and J genes are TRBV7-2 and TRBJ1-4, with no clear D. The CDR3 extends over 14 amino acids. The germline V gene encodes CDR1 SGHTA and CDR2 FQGNSA. The ends were cut back, 1 base at V and 3 bases at J, with 6 bases in the middle. The CDR3 sequence is CASSLGFANEKLFF. CDR3 bases: TGTGCCAGCAGCTTAGGGTTTGCTAATGAAAAACTGTTTTTT.

With respect to this clonotype: This could be a read error, since a much larger clone is one nucleotide away. The V call is TRBV2, the J call TRBJ1-4, with D perhaps TRBD1 (6 bases). The CDR3 contains 18 residues. Germline-derived CDR1 and CDR2 are SNHLY and FYNNEI. The CDR3 DNA reads as TGTCCCAGCAGTCTGACAGGCGGAAGCTTCTCAACTAATGAAAAACTGTTTTTT. Amino acids: CPSSLTGGSFSTNEKLFF.

This clonotype was found a few times. The chain employs TRBV4-1 and TRBJ2-3, with 8 bases fitting TRBD2. This CDR3 contains 18 residues. After removal of 1 base from V and 3 bases from J, the junction contained 12 bases not matched to a gene. CDR1 MGHRA and CDR2 YSYEKL come from the germline V gene. The CDR3 DNA follows: TGCGCCAGCAGCCAAGCGTTGTACGGGGGGGGTACGACAGATACGCAGTATTTT. This sequence encodes CASSQALYGGGTTDTQYF.

This clonotype was detected a few times. The chain carries TRBV18 and TRBJ1-5, with unresolved D. Per germline, CDR1 KGHSH and CDR2 LQKENI. V dropped 3 bases and J dropped 0 bases, with 6 bases sitting between them. This CDR3 has 14 amino acids. The CDR3 loop is CASSPILSNQPQHF. In nucleotides, the CDR3 is TGTGCCAGCTCACCTATTCTTAGCAATCAGCCCCAGCATTTT.

This clonotype was seen a handful of times. CDR3: CSASPGEGGGSPLHF. As DNA, the CDR3 is TGCAGTGCTAGCCCGGGGGAGGGGGGGGGTTCACCCCTCCACTTT. V is TRBV20-1 and J is TRBJ1-6; the D gene is possibly TRBD1 (6 bases). Germline CDR1 reads DFQATT; CDR2 reads SNEGSKA (reference sequence). This CDR3 contains 15 residues. The ends were cut back, 3 bases at V and 9 bases at J, with 18 bases in the middle.

The rearrangement uses TRBV28 and TRBJ2-7, with 9 bases lining up with TRBD1. Germline CDR1 is MDHEN and CDR2 is SYDVKM. The CDR3 is made up of 16 amino acids. V gave up 5 bases and J gave up 1 base; unmatched junction bases: 9. The chain's CDR3 is CASSPPGQGLSYEQYF. CDR3 coding DNA: TGTGCCAGCAGTCCCCCGGGACAGGGACTTTCCTACGAGCAGTACTTC.